These T cell receptor beta chains were read from a single sample in a study of beta chain features in type 1 diabetes. Only in-frame clones appear in the TCRdb table, and some are missing; sequencing was by immunoSEQ multiplex PCR. The sample includes 200,000 to 250,000 clones, 25% to 30% of them seen just once. Sequencing input: central memory CD4+ T cells from blood. The receptors originated from a man between 25 and 39 years old in good health. Both conserved end residues are part of each CDR3. D genes are given only for firm matches. The size field is filled for only some rows; it gives once, few, many or a size class.

v_call,d_call,clone_size,j_call,cdr3_nt,cdr3_aa
TRBV13,-,-,TRBJ2-1,TGTGCCAGCAGCTTAGGTGGTCTAGAGAGATCCTACAATGAGCAGTTCTTC,CASSLGGLERSYNEQFF
TRBV4-3,-,once,TRBJ1-5,TGCGCCACCCCGTTAATTGCGGGTCAGCCCCAGCATTTT,CATPLIAGQPQHF
TRBV30,-,-,TRBJ2-2,TGTGCCTGGAGTGTACATAGCCCCGGGGAGCTGTTTTTT,CAWSVHSPGELFF
TRBV11-3,-,-,TRBJ2-4,TGTGCCAGCAGCTTAGTGGGGGGCATTCAGTACTTC,CASSLVGGIQYF
TRBV28,-,few,TRBJ2-3,TGTGCCAGCAGTCCCACCGGACTGTCTAGCACAGATACGCAGTATTTT,CASSPTGLSSTDTQYF
TRBV4-2,-,-,TRBJ2-7,TGTGCCAGCAGCCAAGATCTTAGCAGCGAGCAGTACTTC,CASSQDLSSEQYF
TRBV2,-,-,TRBJ2-3,TGTGCCAGCATGTCCAGCACAGATACGCAGTATTTT,CASMSSTDTQYF
TRBV7-2,-,-,TRBJ2-5,TGTGCCAGCAGCTCCCAAGGTGGGGCAGCTCAAGAGACCCAGTACTTC,CASSSQGGAAQETQYF
TRBV29-1,-,few,TRBJ1-1,TGCAGCGTTGAAAGGGGCTCTGGGAATACTGAAGCTTTCTTT,CSVERGSGNTEAFF
TRBV4-1,-,once,TRBJ1-6,TGCGCCAGCTCAAATTTCGATAATTCACCCCTCCACTTT,CASSNFDNSPLHF
TRBV29-1,TRBD1,few,TRBJ2-7,TGCAGCGTTGGAGGACAGGGCAGTCAGCAGTACTTC,CSVGGQGSQQYF
TRBV29-1,TRBD1,-,TRBJ2-1,TGCAGCGTTGGGAGACAGGGCTACAATGAGCAGTTCTTC,CSVGRQGYNEQFF
TRBV7-8,-,few,TRBJ1-2,TGTGCCAGCAGCTTGGGAGCGTCCAACTATGGCTACACCTTC,CASSLGASNYGYTF
TRBV9,-,-,TRBJ2-3,TGTGCCAGCAGCGGAGCGGATACGCAGTATTTT,CASSGADTQYF
TRBV6-5,-,few,TRBJ2-7,TGTGCCAGCAGACTAGGACAGTTTAATGAGCAGTACTTC,CASRLGQFNEQYF
TRBV25-1,-,few,TRBJ1-1,TGTGCCAGCATGGGGCGTGGCACTGAAGCTTTCTTT,CASMGRGTEAFF
TRBV7-7,TRBD2,-,TRBJ2-1,TGTGCCAGCAGCCCCCTAGTAGCGGGACCGTACAATGAGCAGTTCTTC,CASSPLVAGPYNEQFF
TRBV7-2,-,-,TRBJ2-4,TGTGCCAGCAGCTTAGCGGATCTAGCCAAAAACATTCAGTACTTC,CASSLADLAKNIQYF
TRBV23-1,TRBD1,few,TRBJ2-1,TGCGCCAGCAGTCAGCCCGGGACAGCCGATTACAATGAGCAGTTCTTC,CASSQPGTADYNEQFF
TRBV29-1,TRBD2,-,TRBJ2-1,TGCAGCGTTGAAGCCCAGCGGGGGGGATACTACAATGAGCAGTTCTTC,CSVEAQRGGYYNEQFF
TRBV2,-,-,TRBJ1-1,TGTGCCAGCAAAGACAGACTTGAAGCTTTCTTT,CASKDRLEAFF
TRBV6-1,-,few,TRBJ2-1,TGTGCCAGCAGTGAATTTACTGGCGAGCAGTTCTTC,CASSEFTGEQFF
TRBV7-6,-,-,TRBJ2-1,TGTGCCAGCGAGCGAGGCGGGGCGGTCTACAATGAGCAGTTCTTC,CASERGGAVYNEQFF
TRBV4-1,-,few,TRBJ1-6,TGCGCCAGCAGCCAATTAGGCCTCACCCATTCACCCCTCCACTTT,CASSQLGLTHSPLHF
TRBV15,-,few,TRBJ2-5,TGTGCCACCAGCAGAGATTTGGGGGGATCGGAGACCCAGTACTTC,CATSRDLGGSETQYF
TRBV7-2,TRBD1,-,TRBJ2-3,TGTGCCAGCAGCTTAGTTACAGGGGGGTCCACAGATACGCAGTATTTT,CASSLVTGGSTDTQYF
TRBV2,-,few,TRBJ2-5,TGTGCCAGCCGGGGGGCGGAGGAGACCCAGTACTTC,CASRGAEETQYF
TRBV25-1,-,-,TRBJ1-2,TGTGCCAGCAGGAAAGACGCGGGCTACACCTTC,CASRKDAGYTF
TRBV6-5,TRBD2,many,TRBJ2-1,TGTGCCAGCAACGTAGCGGGAGCCTACAATGAGCAGTTCTTC,CASNVAGAYNEQFF
TRBV7-2,TRBD2,few,TRBJ2-3,TGTGCCAGCAGCCCGACTAGCGGGGGGGCCGCTGCGCAGTATTTT,CASSPTSGGAAAQYF
TRBV30,TRBD1,-,TRBJ2-6,TGTGCCTGGCAAGGGACAGGGAGCGCGGGAGGGGCCAACGTCCTGACTTTC,CAWQGTGSAGGANVLTF
TRBV25-1,-,few,TRBJ2-1,TGTGCCAGCGCAACGACTAGAAAATCTTACAATGAGCAGTTCTTC,CASATTRKSYNEQFF
TRBV14,-,-,TRBJ2-3,TGTGCCAGCAGCCAAATGCTGACAGGTTCAGATACGCAGTATTTT,CASSQMLTGSDTQYF
TRBV4-2,-,few,TRBJ2-1,TGTGCCAGCAGCCCCAGTTGGACCGCCGTCTCCTACAATGAGCAGTTCTTC,CASSPSWTAVSYNEQFF
TRBV10-1,-,few,TRBJ2-2,TGCGCCAGCAGTGACCAGATGAACACCGGGGAGCTGTTTTTT,CASSDQMNTGELFF
TRBV5-4,TRBD1,-,TRBJ2-3,TGTGCCAGCAGCACGGGGGACAGGTACACAGATACGCAGTATTTT,CASSTGDRYTDTQYF
TRBV4-1,TRBD2,-,TRBJ2-1,TGCGCCAGCAGCATAGCGGGAGTCTCCTACAATGAGCAGTTCTTC,CASSIAGVSYNEQFF
TRBV20-1,TRBD1,few,TRBJ2-1,TGCAAACCGACAGGGGAAAATGAGCAGTTCTTC,CKPTGENEQFF
TRBV5-6,-,many,TRBJ2-1,TGTGCCAGCAGCTTGCGGGGCCCTTCGACCAATGAGCAGTTCTTC,CASSLRGPSTNEQFF
TRBV7-9,TRBD1,many,TRBJ2-5,TGTGCCAGCAGCTTCCCGGGACAGGGGGCTCAAGAGACCCAGTACTTC,CASSFPGQGAQETQYF
TRBV7-9,-,-,TRBJ2-1,TGTGCCAGCAGCTTAAGAGCGGTGGGGAATGAGCAGTTCTTC,CASSLRAVGNEQFF
TRBV7-2,-,few,TRBJ2-3,TGTGCCAGCAGCTTAGATCTGGAAGATACGCAGTATTTT,CASSLDLEDTQYF
TRBV7-2,-,-,TRBJ2-7,TGTGCCAGCACCCCGAGGGAGCCGGGCGAGCAGTACTTC,CASTPREPGEQYF
TRBV11-2,-,-,TRBJ2-5,TGTGCCAGCAGCTTAGGTGGGGCGCAAGAGACCCAGTACTTC,CASSLGGAQETQYF
TRBV5-4,TRBD2,-,TRBJ2-3,TGTGCCAGCAGCCCCATAGCGGGGGGCCCGGGGGATACGCAGTATTTT,CASSPIAGGPGDTQYF
TRBV30,-,-,TRBJ2-3,TGTGCCTGGAACCCCTCTCAAGATACGCAGTATTTT,CAWNPSQDTQYF
TRBV2,TRBD2,-,TRBJ2-1,TGTGCCAGCAGGCGACTAGCGGGGGGGCACAATGAGCAGTTCTTC,CASRRLAGGHNEQFF
TRBV10-3,-,few,TRBJ2-7,TGTGCCATCAGTGAGTCGGCTGGGACTGGACAGAGAGCCTACGAGCAGTACTTC,CAISESAGTGQRAYEQYF
TRBV29-1,TRBD1,-,TRBJ2-5,TGCAGCGTTGCGAGACAGGGGGGGAAAAAAGAGACCCAGTACTTC,CSVARQGGKKETQYF
TRBV5-6,-,few,TRBJ1-1,TGTGCCAGCAGCTCGGCGGAGGGAATAGAAGCTTTCTTT,CASSSAEGIEAFF
TRBV6-6,-,few,TRBJ2-7,TGTGCCAGCAGTTTTGTCAGGGATCGCTACGAGCAGTACTTC,CASSFVRDRYEQYF
TRBV6-6,-,-,TRBJ1-5,TGTGCCAGCAGTTTCCCCTTGGGGCCCCAGCATTTT,CASSFPLGPQHF
TRBV5-6,-,-,TRBJ2-3,TGTGCCAGCAGCTTTAGTGGGAGCGGGCCAGATACGCAGTATTTT,CASSFSGSGPDTQYF
TRBV9,-,-,TRBJ1-5,TGTGCCAGCAGCGTAAGCCCTCCGGAGCCCCAGCATTTT,CASSVSPPEPQHF
TRBV10-3,TRBD2,few,TRBJ2-7,TGTGCCATCAGCCCGGGACTAGCGGATTACTACGAGCAGTACTTC,CAISPGLADYYEQYF
TRBV9,-,many,TRBJ1-3,TGTGCCAGCAGCGTAGAACAGCACTCTGGAAACACCATATATTTT,CASSVEQHSGNTIYF
TRBV29-1,TRBD1,once,TRBJ1-4,TGCAGCGTCGCTCGGGACAGTGACCTGTTTTTT,CSVARDSDLFF
TRBV30,TRBD2,few,TRBJ2-1,TGTGCCTGGAGTGGACGACTAGCGGGGGCGAACAATGAGCAGTTCTTC,CAWSGRLAGANNEQFF
TRBV7-2,-,-,TRBJ2-7,TGTGCCAGCAGCTTAGGGGGTGAAGGCTACGAGCAGTACTTC,CASSLGGEGYEQYF